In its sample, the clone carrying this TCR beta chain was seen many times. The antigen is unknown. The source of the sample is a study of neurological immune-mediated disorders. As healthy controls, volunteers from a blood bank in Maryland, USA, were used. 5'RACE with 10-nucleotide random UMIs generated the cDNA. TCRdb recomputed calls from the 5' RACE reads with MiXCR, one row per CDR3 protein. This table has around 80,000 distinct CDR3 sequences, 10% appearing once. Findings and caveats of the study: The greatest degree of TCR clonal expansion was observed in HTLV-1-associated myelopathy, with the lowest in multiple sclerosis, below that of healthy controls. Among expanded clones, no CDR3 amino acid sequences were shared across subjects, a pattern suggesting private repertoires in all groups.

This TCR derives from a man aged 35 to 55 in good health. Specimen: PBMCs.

The CDR3 sequence is CASSLLAGGNIQYF. The CDR3 DNA reads TGTGCCAGCAGTTTACTAGCGGGGGGGAACATTCAGTACTTC. J is TRBJ2-4 and V is TRBV12-3 or TRBV12-4; 12 nucleotides align to TRBD2. J gave up 7 bases and V 2 bases, and 0 bases lay outside the gene matches. This CDR3 comprises 14 residues.